The 14 T cell receptor beta chains reported below all come from one sample, sequenced in a study of breast tumors, draining lymph nodes, adjacent tissues. Samples came from axillary lymph nodes draining the breast cancer. A single record per CDR3 protein comes from TCRdb applying MiXCR to the multiplex PCR reads. The sample records approximately 210,000 distinct CDR3 sequences, roughly 32% being singletons. The sample taken for sequencing was axillary lymph node tissue. The source is a female donor with breast cancer. Some clones in this sample may be carry-over from other donors' samples.

This clonotype was recorded at least ten times. The chain combines TRBV24-1 with TRBJ2-2, with D hard to call. The CDR3 spans 15 residues. Germline CDR1 is KGHDR and CDR2 is SFDVKD. The ends were cut back, 5 bases at V and 0 bases at J, with 9 bases in the middle. The CDR3 protein is CATSVASANTGELFF. The DNA of the CDR3 is TGTGCCACCAGTGTTGCCAGCGCGAACACCGGGGAGCTGTTTTTT.

This clonotype was seen many times. This chain uses TRBV15 with TRBJ2-3; D gene ambiguous. The germline V gene has CDR1 LNHNV and CDR2 YYDKDF (reference sequence). Trimming removed 1 base from V and 0 bases from J, with 2 bases in between. This CDR3 contains 13 residues. The CDR3 nucleotides are TGTGCCACCAGCAGAGCTAGCACAGATACGCAGTATTTT. Encoded protein: CATSRASTDTQYF.

This clonotype showed up just once. It is likely a read error, because the conserved phenylalanine at the end of the CDR3 is missing. The chain is built from TRBV4-2 and TRBJ1-6; maybe TRBD1 (6 bases). V shed 0 bases and J shed 13 bases, with 16 bases lying between them. The CDR3 covers 15 residues. The germline V gene has CDR1 LGHNA and CDR2 YNFKEQ. CDR3 in DNA: TGTGCCAGCAGCCAAGAGGCGGGGGCGAGTTCGCCCCTCCACTCT. This translates into CASSQEAGASSPLHS.

At least ten counts were recorded for this clonotype. The V gene is TRBV12-3 or TRBV12-4, the J gene TRBJ2-1, with TRBD2 as a possible D gene (5 bases). CDR3 length: 12 residues. Trimming took off 5 bases at V and 7 bases at J, with 9 bases between the two ends. For the CDR3, the DNA is TGTGCCAGCAGTACCCCGGGGAATGAGCAGTTCTTC. Translation gives CASSTPGNEQFF.

This clonotype was recorded many times. The chain is built from TRBV6-1 and TRBJ1-6, with D perhaps matching TRBD1 (5 bases). Per germline, CDR1 MNHNS and CDR2 SASEGT. Trimming removed 4 bases from V and 5 bases from J, with 15 bases in between. This CDR3 has 16 residues. The CDR3 sequence: CASSVGEVVDNSPLHF. The CDR3 DNA reads as TGTGCCAGCAGTGTGGGGGAAGTAGTGGATAATTCACCCCTCCACTTT.

The rearrangement uses TRBV18 and TRBJ2-1; a weak D match, TRBD2 (5 bases). Germline V lookup: CDR1 KGHSH, CDR2 LQKENI. The CDR3 is made up of 14 amino acids. Trimming stripped 3 bases from V and 2 bases from J, with 8 bases between. For the CDR3, the DNA is TGTGCCAGCTCACCTCCGCGGGCCTACAATGAGCAGTTCTTC. Its protein product is CASSPPRAYNEQFF.

The chain has TRBV20-1 and TRBJ2-5; 9 bases match TRBD2. Looked up from germline, CDR1 is DFQATT and CDR2 is SNEGSKA (reference sequence). The trim removed 1 base at V and 5 bases at J, leaving 11 bases unmatched. The CDR3 is 16 residues long. CDR3 bases: TGCAGTGCTAGAGGGGGGGTAGCGGGAGATGGGGAGACCCAGTACTTC. This translates into CSARGGVAGDGETQYF.

Many counts were recorded for this clonotype. This chain links TRBV10-2 with TRBJ2-1; D ambiguous. The ends were cut back, 0 bases at V and 8 bases at J, with 2 bases in the middle. The CDR3 runs 11 residues. Per germline, CDR1 WSHSY and CDR2 SAAADI. Here the CDR3 reads CASSESDEQFF. CDR3 DNA sequence: TGCGCCAGCAGTGAGTCTGATGAGCAGTTCTTC.

This clonotype has just a few counts. This chain connects TRBV5-4 to TRBJ2-1, with 8 bases aligning to TRBD2. Germline V CDR1 and CDR2: SGHNT, YYREEE (reference sequence). This CDR3 has 16 residues. Germline trimming cut 4 bases from V and 4 bases from J; bases unmatched to any gene: 10. DNA of the CDR3: TGTGCCAGCAGCCGGTATAGCGGGGCTTCGTACAATGAGCAGTTCTTC. Translating it yields CASSRYSGASYNEQFF.

As regards this clonotype: A much larger clonotype is one base distant, so this may be a read error. The CDR3 spells CASSHSAGLTGNTIYF. The CDR3 DNA reads TGTGCCAGCAGTCACTCGGCAGGGCTGACTGGAAACACCATATATTTT. This chain connects TRBV6-5 to TRBJ1-3; a possible D gene is TRBD1 (5 bases). Germline V gives CDR1 MNHEY, CDR2 SVGAGI. The CDR3 length is 16 residues.

This clonotype was picked up many times. V is TRBV13 and J is TRBJ2-3; possibly TRBD1 for D (6 bases). The V gene's germline CDR1 is PRHDT and CDR2 FYEKMQ (reference sequence). Trimming removed 4 bases from V and 5 bases from J, with 16 bases in between. The CDR3 has 15 amino acids. CDR3 protein: CASSYGNRVRDTQYF. Written as DNA, the CDR3 is TGTGCCAGCAGCTATGGTAACAGGGTGAGAGATACGCAGTATTTT.

This clonotype was found many times. This chain links TRBV5-1 with TRBJ1-3; D gene unclear. V lost 0 bases and J 2 bases, leaving 12 bases between the germline ends. CDR1 SGHRS and CDR2 YFSETQ come from the germline V gene. CDR3 size: 16 residues. The CDR3 nucleotides are TGCGCCAGCAGCTTGGAGGGCAGAAAAACTGGAAACACCATATATTTT. Its protein product is CASSLEGRKTGNTIYF.

This clonotype was counted a few times. The chain links TRBV12-3 or TRBV12-4 to TRBJ1-2; the D is unclear. This CDR3 has 13 amino acids. The V end lost 5 bases, the J end lost 7 bases, and 14 bases lay between the germline ends. For the CDR3, the DNA is TGTGCCAGCAGTGACCGGTCCCGAGGTGGCTACACCTTC. This gives the protein CASSDRSRGGYTF.

This clonotype was counted many times. This chain joins TRBV11-3 and TRBJ2-7; D is possibly TRBD2 (6 bases). Trimming took 5 bases from V and 2 from J, leaving 19 bases between them. CDR1 and CDR2 from the germline V gene are SGHNT and YENEEA. There are 16 residues in the CDR3. The CDR3 region has the DNA TGTGCCAGCAGCCATACAGGAGGGCAGGGCACCTACGAGCAGTACTTC. It specifies CASSHTGGQGTYEQYF. Complete variable domain (other parts from reference TRBV11-3 and TRBJ2-7): EAGVVQSPRYKIIEKKQPVAFWCNPISGHNTLYWYLQNLGQGPELLIRYENEEAVDDSQLPKDRFSAERLKGVDSTLKIQPAELGDSAVYLCASSHTGGQGTYEQYFGPGTRLTVT.